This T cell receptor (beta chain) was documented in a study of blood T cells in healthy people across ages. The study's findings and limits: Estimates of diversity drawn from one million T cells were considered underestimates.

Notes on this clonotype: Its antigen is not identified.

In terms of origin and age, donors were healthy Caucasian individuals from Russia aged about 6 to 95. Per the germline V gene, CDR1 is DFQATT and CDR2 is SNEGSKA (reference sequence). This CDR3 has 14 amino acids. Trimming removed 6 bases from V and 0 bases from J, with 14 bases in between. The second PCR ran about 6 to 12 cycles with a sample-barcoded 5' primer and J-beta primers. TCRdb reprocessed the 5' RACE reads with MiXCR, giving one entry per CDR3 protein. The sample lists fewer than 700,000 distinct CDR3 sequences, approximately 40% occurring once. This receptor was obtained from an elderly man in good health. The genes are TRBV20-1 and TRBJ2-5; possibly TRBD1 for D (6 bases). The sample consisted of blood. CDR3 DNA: TGCAGTGCCCTGACAGAGGGGGACCAAGAGACCCAGTACTTC. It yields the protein CSALTEGDQETQYF.